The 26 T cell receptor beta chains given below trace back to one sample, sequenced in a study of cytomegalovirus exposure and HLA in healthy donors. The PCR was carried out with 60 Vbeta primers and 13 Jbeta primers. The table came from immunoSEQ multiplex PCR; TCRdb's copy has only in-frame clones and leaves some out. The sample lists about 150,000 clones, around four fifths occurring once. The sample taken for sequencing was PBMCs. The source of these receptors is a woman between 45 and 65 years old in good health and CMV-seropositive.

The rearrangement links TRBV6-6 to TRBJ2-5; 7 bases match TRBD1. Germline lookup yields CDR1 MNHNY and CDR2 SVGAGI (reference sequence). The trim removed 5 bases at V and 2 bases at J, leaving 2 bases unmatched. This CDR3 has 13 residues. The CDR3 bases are TGTGCCAGCAGTGGGACAGTACAAGAGACCCAGTACTTC. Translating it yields CASSGTVQETQYF.

The CDR3 region is CASSKGWRDGYTF. CDR3 bases: TGTGCCAGCAGCAAAGGCTGGAGGGATGGCTACACCTTC. The V gene is TRBV21-1, the J gene TRBJ1-2. TRBV21-1 is tagged as a pseudogene. The CDR3 extends over 13 amino acids.

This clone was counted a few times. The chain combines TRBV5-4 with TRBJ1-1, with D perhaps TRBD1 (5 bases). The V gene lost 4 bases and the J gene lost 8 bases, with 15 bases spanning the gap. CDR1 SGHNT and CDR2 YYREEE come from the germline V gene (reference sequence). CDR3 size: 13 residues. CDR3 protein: CASSTQGGSEAFF. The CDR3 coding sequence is TGTGCCAGCAGCACTCAGGGTGGCAGCGAAGCTTTCTTT.

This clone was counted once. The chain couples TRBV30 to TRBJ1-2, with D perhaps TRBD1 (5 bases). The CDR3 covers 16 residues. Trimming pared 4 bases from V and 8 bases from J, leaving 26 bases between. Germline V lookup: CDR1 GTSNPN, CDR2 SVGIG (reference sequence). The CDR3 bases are TGTGCCTGGATAGGCCGGGGGAGGCCCCCCGGATTGGGCTACACCTTC. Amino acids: CAWIGRGRPPGLGYTF.

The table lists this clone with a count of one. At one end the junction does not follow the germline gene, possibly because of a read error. CDR3 sequence (DNA): TGTGCCAGCAGCGTATCTGGGGCCAACGGCCTGACTTTC. Protein: CASSVSGANGLTF. The chain has TRBV9 and TRBJ2-6, with D possibly TRBD1 on 5 matching bases. The germline CDR1 and CDR2 sequences are SGDLS and YYNGEE. The CDR3 loop spans 13 amino acids.

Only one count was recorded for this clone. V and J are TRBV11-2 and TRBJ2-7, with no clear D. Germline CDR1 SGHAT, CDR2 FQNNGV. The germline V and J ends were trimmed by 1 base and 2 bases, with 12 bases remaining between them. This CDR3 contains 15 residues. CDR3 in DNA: TGTGCCAGCAGCTTAGGCAGCGACTTCCCCTACGAGCAGTACTTC. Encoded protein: CASSLGSDFPYEQYF.

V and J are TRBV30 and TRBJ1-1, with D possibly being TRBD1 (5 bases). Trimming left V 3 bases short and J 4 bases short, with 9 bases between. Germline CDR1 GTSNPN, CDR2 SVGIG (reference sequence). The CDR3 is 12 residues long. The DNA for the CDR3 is TGTGCCTGGAGGGCAGGGATCACTGAAGCTTTCTTT. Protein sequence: CAWRAGITEAFF.

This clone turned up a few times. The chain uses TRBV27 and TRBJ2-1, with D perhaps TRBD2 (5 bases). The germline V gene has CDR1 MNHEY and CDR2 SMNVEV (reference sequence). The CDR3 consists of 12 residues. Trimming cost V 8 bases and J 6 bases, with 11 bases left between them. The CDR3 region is CASLGAANEQFF. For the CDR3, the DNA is TGTGCCAGCTTGGGAGCGGCCAATGAGCAGTTCTTC.

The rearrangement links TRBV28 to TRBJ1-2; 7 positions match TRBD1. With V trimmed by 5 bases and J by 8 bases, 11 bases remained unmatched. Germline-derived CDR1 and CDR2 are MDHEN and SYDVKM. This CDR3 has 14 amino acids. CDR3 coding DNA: TGTGCCAGCAGTCCCGGGACAGCCTTCGACGGCTACACCTTC. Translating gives CASSPGTAFDGYTF.

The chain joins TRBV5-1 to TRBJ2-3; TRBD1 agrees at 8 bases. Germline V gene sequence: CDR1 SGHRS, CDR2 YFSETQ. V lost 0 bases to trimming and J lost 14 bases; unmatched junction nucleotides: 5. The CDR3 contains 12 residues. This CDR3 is CASSLAPGQGYF. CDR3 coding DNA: TGCGCCAGCAGCTTGGCCCCTGGACAGGGGTATTTT.

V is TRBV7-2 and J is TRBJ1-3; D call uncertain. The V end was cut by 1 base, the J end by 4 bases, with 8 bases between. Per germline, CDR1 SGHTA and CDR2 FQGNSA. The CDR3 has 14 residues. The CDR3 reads CASSLGTFGNTIYF. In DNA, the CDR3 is TGTGCCAGCAGCTTAGGGACTTTCGGAAACACCATATATTTT.

The CDR3 is CASGGSSGANVLTF. CDR3 DNA sequence: TGTGCCAGCGGCGGGAGCTCTGGGGCCAACGTCCTGACTTTC. This chain links TRBV6-1 with TRBJ2-6, with 7 nucleotides matching TRBD2. With V trimmed by 8 bases and J by 0 bases, 1 base remained unmatched. Per germline, CDR1 MNHNS and CDR2 SASEGT. The CDR3 extends over 14 amino acids.

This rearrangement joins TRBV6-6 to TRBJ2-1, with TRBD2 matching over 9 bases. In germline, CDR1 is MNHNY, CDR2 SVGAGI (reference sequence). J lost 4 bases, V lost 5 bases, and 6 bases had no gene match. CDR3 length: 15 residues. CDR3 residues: CASSRPSGMYNEQFF. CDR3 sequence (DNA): TGTGCCAGCAGTCGTCCTAGCGGGATGTACAATGAGCAGTTCTTC.

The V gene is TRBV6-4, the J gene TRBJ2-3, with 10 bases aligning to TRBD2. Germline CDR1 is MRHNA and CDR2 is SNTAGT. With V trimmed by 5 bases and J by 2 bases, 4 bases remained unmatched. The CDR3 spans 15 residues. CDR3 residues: CASSHTSGATDTQYF. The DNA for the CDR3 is TGTGCCAGCAGTCATACTAGCGGGGCCACAGATACGCAGTATTTT.

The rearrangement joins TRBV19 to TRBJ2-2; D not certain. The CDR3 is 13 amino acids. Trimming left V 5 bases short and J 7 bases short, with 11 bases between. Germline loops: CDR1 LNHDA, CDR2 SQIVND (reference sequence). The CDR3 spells CASSPSPGGELFF. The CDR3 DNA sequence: TGTGCCAGTAGTCCTTCCCCGGGCGGGGAGCTGTTTTTT.

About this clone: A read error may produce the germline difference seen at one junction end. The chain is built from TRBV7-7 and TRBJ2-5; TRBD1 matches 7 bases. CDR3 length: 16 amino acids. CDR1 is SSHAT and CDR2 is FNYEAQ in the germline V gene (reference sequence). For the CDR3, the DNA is TGTGCTAGCAGCTCCACGGGACAGATCTCACAAGAGACCCAGTACTTC. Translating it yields CASSSTGQISQETQYF.

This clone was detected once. The DNA of the CDR3 is TGCGCCAGCAGCTTGAATGCGGGGGTCGGAAACACTGAAGCTTTCTTT. Protein sequence: CASSLNAGVGNTEAFF. The chain is built from TRBV5-1 and TRBJ1-1; D possibly corresponds to TRBD1 (5 bases). The CDR3 consists of 16 residues. CDR1 and CDR2 (germline): SGHRS, YFSETQ. Deletions cut 1 base from V and 2 bases from J, with 15 bases between.

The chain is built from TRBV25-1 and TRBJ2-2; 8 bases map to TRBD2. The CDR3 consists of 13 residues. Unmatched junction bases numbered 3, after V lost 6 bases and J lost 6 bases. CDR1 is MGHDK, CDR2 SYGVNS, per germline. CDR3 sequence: CASRPAGAGELFF. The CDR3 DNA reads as TGTGCCAGCAGGCCAGCGGGAGCCGGGGAGCTGTTTTTT.

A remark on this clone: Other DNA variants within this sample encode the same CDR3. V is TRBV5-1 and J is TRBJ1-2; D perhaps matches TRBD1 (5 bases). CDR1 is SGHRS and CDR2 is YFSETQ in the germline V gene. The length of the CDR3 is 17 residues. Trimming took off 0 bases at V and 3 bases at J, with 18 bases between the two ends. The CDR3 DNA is TGCGCCAGCAGCTTGGTCGGCAGGGTGAAAACGGACTATGGCTACACCTTC. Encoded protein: CASSLVGRVKTDYGYTF.

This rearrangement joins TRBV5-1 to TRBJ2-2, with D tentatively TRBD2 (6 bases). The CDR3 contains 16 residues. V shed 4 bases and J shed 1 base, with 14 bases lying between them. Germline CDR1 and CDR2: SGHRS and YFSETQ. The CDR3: CASSPRSEGNTGELFF. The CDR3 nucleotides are TGCGCCAGCAGCCCCCGATCGGAGGGGAACACCGGGGAGCTGTTTTTT.

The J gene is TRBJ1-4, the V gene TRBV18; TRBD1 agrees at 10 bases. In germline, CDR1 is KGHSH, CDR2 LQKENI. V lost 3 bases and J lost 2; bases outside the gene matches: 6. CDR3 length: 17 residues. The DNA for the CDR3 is TGTGCCAGCTCACCGCGACAGGGGGCTTGGACTAATGAAAAACTGTTTTTT. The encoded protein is CASSPRQGAWTNEKLFF.

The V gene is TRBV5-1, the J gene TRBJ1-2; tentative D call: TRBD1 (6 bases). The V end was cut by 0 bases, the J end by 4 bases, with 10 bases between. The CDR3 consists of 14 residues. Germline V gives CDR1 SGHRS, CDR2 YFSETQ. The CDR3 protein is CASSLGGQTYGYTF. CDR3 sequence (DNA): TGCGCCAGCAGCTTGGGGGGGCAGACCTATGGCTACACCTTC.

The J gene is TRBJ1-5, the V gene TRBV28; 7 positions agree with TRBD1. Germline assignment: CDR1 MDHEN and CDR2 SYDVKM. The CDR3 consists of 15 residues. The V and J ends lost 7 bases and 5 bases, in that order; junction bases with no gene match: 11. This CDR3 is CASTSPGQSHQPQHF. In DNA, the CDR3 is TGTGCCAGCACCTCGCCGGGACAGTCTCATCAGCCCCAGCATTTT.

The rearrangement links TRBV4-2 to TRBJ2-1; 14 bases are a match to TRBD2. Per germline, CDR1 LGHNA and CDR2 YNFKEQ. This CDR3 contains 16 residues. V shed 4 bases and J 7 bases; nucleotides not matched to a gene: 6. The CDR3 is CASSPQWTSGRNEQFF. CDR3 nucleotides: TGTGCCAGCAGCCCGCAATGGACTAGCGGGAGGAATGAGCAGTTCTTC.

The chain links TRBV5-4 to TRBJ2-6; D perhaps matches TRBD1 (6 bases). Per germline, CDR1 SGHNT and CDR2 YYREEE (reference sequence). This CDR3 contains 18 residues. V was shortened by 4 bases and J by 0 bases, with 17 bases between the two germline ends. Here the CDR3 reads CASSGQGSPHSGANVLTF. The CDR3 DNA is TGTGCCAGCAGCGGGCAGGGGTCCCCTCACTCTGGGGCCAACGTCCTGACTTTC.

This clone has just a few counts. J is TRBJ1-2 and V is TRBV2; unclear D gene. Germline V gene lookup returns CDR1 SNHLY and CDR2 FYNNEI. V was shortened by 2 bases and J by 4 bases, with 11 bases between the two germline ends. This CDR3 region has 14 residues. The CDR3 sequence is CASSELARPYGYTF. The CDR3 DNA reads TGTGCCAGCAGTGAACTGGCCAGGCCCTATGGCTACACCTTC.